Listed below are T cell receptor beta chains from one sample, sequenced in a study of cytomegalovirus exposure and HLA in healthy donors. This table comes from immunoSEQ multiplex PCR, and its TCRdb copy is limited to in-frame clones, with some not included. The sample shows about 110,000 clones, around 84% of them seen only once. Material: PBMCs. These receptors were obtained from a woman aged 30 to 39 in good health and CMV-seronegative. Each CDR3 is given with its conserved first and last residue.

cdr3_aa	v_call	j_call
CASAKDRGLGTQYF	TRBV12-5	TRBJ2-5
CASSPTGTPYEQYF	TRBV11-2	TRBJ2-7
CASSQLGQGSYEQYF	TRBV4-2	TRBJ2-7
CASSVSGYNEQFF	TRBV9	TRBJ2-1
CASSLAGARTEAFF	TRBV7-2	TRBJ1-1
CASSGGGVANQPQHF	TRBV7-2	TRBJ1-5
CASSPSPHRTSLGWVEQFF	TRBV28	TRBJ2-1
CASSSGQGPYEQYF	TRBV19	TRBJ2-7
CASSLGVADSYEQYF	TRBV7-2	TRBJ2-7
CASSSGQAGNYGYTF	TRBV28	TRBJ1-2
CATQQGSTEAFF	TRBV10-3	TRBJ1-1
CASSPLTTRGGELFF	TRBV7-8	TRBJ2-2
CASSQDVGHYYTF	TRBV4-3	TRBJ1-2
CASSLSAVGGRGGNEQFF	TRBV28	TRBJ2-1
CASSQTPQTSGTYEQYF	TRBV4-1	TRBJ2-7
CASSLRGSGQGNTGELFF	TRBV7-9	TRBJ2-2
CASSPWPRGTSGGGIQYF	TRBV7-2	TRBJ2-4